The clone carrying this T cell receptor beta chain was picked up a small number of times. The antigen is not known. The data were taken from a study of beta chain features in type 1 diabetes. Study-wide results and limits: In every one of the four CD4+ subsets, TCRB CDR3s were moderately but significantly shorter in Type 1 diabetes patients.

The V gene's germline CDR1 is SQVTM and CDR2 ANQGSEA. This CDR3 is built from 14 residues. With V trimmed by 7 bases and J by 8 bases, 11 bases remained unmatched. Expressed TCRB transcripts were sequenced because the isolated RNA had all been reverse transcribed beforehand. TCRdb keeps only in-frame clones here, not all; method: immunoSEQ multiplex PCR. The sample has some 200,000 clones, 16% seen once. The sequence derives from a man aged 25-45 years with type 1 diabetes. Sequenced material: naive CD4+ T cells from blood. This sequence joins TRBV29-1 and TRBJ1-4; 9 bases line up with TRBD1. The CDR3 DNA follows: TGCAGCGCGCTCCCCGGGACAGGGCGCGAAAAACTGTTTTTT. The encoded protein is CSALPGTGREKLFF.